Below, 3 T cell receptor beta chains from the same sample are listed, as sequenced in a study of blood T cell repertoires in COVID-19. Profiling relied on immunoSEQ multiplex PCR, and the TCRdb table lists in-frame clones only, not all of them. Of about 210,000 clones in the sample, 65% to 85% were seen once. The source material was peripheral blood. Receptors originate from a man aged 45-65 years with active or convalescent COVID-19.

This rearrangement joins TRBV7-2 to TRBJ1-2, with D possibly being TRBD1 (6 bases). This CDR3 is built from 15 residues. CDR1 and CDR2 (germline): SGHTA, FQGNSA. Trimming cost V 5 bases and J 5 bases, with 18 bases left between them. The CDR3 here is CASSPGGQRGYGYTF. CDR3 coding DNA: TGTGCCAGCAGCCCCGGGGGGCAGAGGGGGTATGGCTACACCTTC.

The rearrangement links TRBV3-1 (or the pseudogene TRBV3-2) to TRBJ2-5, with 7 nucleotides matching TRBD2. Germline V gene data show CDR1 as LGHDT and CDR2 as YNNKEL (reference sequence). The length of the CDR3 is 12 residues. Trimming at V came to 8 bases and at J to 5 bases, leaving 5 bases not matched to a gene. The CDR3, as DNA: TGTGCCAGCGGGGAGGGTTATGAGACCCAGTACTTC. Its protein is CASGEGYETQYF.

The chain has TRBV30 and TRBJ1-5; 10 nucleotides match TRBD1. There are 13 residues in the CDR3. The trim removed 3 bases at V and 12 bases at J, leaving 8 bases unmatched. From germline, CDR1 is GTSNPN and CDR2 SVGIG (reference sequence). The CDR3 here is CAWRGQGRSDQHF. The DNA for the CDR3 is TGTGCCTGGAGGGGACAGGGGAGGTCGGACCAGCATTTT.